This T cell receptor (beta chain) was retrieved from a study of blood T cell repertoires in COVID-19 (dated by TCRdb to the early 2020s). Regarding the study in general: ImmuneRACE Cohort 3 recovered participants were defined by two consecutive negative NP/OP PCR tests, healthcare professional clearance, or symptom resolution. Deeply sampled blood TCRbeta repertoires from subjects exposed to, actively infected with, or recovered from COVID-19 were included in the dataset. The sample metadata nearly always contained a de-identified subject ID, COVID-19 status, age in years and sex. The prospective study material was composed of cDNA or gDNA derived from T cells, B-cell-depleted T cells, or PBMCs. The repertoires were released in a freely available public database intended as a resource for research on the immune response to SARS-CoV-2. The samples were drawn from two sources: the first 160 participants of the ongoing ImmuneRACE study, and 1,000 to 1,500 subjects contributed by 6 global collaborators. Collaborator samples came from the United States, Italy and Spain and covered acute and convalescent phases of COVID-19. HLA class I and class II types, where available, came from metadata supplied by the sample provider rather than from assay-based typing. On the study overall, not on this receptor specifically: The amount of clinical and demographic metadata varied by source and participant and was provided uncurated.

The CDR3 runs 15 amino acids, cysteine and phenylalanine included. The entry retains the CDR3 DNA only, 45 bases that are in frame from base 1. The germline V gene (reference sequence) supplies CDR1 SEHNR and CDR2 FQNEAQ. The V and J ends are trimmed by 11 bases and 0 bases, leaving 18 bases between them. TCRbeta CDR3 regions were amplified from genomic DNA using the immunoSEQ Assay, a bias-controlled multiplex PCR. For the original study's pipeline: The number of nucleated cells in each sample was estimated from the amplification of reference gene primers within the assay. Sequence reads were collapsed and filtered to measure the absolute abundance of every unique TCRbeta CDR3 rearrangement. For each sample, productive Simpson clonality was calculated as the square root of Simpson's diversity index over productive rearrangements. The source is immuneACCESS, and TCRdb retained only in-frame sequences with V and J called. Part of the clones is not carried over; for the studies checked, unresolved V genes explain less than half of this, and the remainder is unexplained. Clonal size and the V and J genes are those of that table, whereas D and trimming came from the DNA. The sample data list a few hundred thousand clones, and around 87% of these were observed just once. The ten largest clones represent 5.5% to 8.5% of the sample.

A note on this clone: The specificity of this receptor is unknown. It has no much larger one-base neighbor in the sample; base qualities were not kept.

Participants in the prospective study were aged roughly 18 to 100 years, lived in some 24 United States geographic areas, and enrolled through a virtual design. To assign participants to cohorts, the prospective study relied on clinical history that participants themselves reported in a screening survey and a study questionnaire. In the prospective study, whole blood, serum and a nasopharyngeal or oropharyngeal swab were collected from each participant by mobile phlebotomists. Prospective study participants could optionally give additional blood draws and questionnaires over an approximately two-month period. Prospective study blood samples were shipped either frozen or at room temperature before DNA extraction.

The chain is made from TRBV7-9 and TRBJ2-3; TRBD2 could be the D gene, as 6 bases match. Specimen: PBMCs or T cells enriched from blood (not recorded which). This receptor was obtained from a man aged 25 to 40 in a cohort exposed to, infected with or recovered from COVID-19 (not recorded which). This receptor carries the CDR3 CAGGEPSGSTDTQYF. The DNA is TGTGCCGGCGGCGAACCCAGCGGGAGCACAGATACGCAGTATTTT.